This entry lists 7 T cell receptor beta chains sequenced from one sample in a study of cytomegalovirus exposure and HLA in healthy donors (dated by TCRdb to about 2017). The library was made by the immunoSEQ multiplex PCR assay. For the multiplex PCR, a mixture combining 60 forward primers for TCR Vbeta segments and 13 reverse primers for TCR Jbeta segments was used. Not all clones reach the TCRdb copy of this immuneACCESS table, which keeps in-frame sequences only. Checked studies attribute under half of the gap to unresolved V genes and leave the rest unexplained. The sample contains about 110,000 clones, roughly 79% of them found a single time. Around 2.2% of the sample is in the top ten clones. Sequenced material: PBMCs. The receptors were sampled from a woman aged 25 to 39 in good health and CMV-seronegative.

The rearrangement links TRBV7-8 to TRBJ2-5, with D possibly TRBD1 on 5 matching bases. The end of the DNA aligns better with TRBJ2-7, so the J call may be wrong. Germline-derived CDR1 and CDR2 are SGHVS and FQNEAQ. The CDR3 loop spans 14 amino acids. The CDR3 loop is CASSFQPGPDEQYF. The CDR3 DNA sequence: TGTGCCAGCAGCTTCCAGCCAGGGCCAGACGAGCAGTACTTC.

This clone was picked up a small number of times. The chain couples TRBV28 to TRBJ2-6; TRBD2 agrees at 12 bases. In germline, CDR1 is MDHEN, CDR2 SYDVKM. This CDR3 is built from 16 residues. The V and J ends lost 4 bases and 3 bases, in that order; junction bases with no gene match: 1. The CDR3 DNA follows: TGTGCCAGCAGTTCTAGCGGGAGGGATGGGGCCAACGTCCTGACTTTC. This translates into CASSSSGRDGANVLTF. Full variable domain (remainder filled in from reference TRBV28 and TRBJ2-6): DVKVTQSSRYLVKRTGEKVFLECVQDMDHENMFWYRQDPGLGLRLIYFSYDVKMKEKGDIPEGYSVSREKKERFSLILESASTNQTSMYLCASSSSGRDGANVLTFGAGSRLTVL.

This chain joins TRBV6-5 and TRBJ1-2; weak D call: TRBD1 (6 bases). V lost 5 bases and J lost 1, with 14 bases in between. CDR3 size: 15 residues. Germline CDR1 and CDR2: MNHEY and SVGAGI. The CDR3 nucleotides are TGTGCCAGCAGTCTACGACAGGTGGATAACTATGGCTACACCTTC. Its translation: CASSLRQVDNYGYTF.

The J gene is TRBJ2-1, the V gene TRBV19; TRBD2 matches at 7 bases. V gave up 7 bases and J gave up 0 bases; unmatched junction bases: 9. This CDR3 has 16 residues. Germline CDR1 and CDR2: LNHDA and SQIVND (reference sequence). CDR3 region: CASTSRGRGSYNEQFF. For the CDR3, the DNA is TGTGCCAGTACCTCACGAGGGAGGGGCTCCTACAATGAGCAGTTCTTC.

The chain links TRBV7-8 to TRBJ2-5; the D is unclear. Germline V gene data show CDR1 as SGHVS and CDR2 as FQNEAQ. The CDR3 is 11 amino acids. Trimming left V 3 bases short and J 5 bases short, with 4 bases between. The CDR3 protein is CASSFAETQYF. The CDR3 coding sequence is TGTGCCAGCAGCTTTGCGGAGACCCAGTACTTC.

This sequence joins TRBV7-3 and TRBJ1-2, with 10 bases matching TRBD1. Trimming at V came to 5 bases and at J to 8 bases, leaving 11 bases not matched to a gene. The CDR3 totals 15 residues. Germline CDR1 SGHTA, CDR2 FQGTGA. In DNA, the CDR3 is TGTGCCAGCAGCCCGGACGGACAGGGGGTGGAGGGCTACACCTTC. It codes for CASSPDGQGVEGYTF. The full variable domain, with the rest looked up from reference TRBV7-3 and TRBJ1-2, is GAGVSQTPSNKVTEKGKYVELRCDPISGHTALYWYRQSLGQGPEFLIYFQGTGAADDSGLPNDRFFAVRPEGSVSTLKIQRTERGDSAVYLCASSPDGQGVEGYTFGSGTRLTVV.

V is TRBV7-6 and J is TRBJ2-2; 13 bases match TRBD2. In germline, CDR1 is SGHVS, CDR2 FNYEAQ. Losses at the gene ends were 1 base for V and 4 bases for J; bases not matched to a gene: 15. CDR3 size: 21 residues. In nucleotides, the CDR3 is TGTGCCAGCAGCTTAGAGACTCAACTAGCGGGAGGGCACGGCGGCACCGGGGAGCTGTTTTTT. This codes for CASSLETQLAGGHGGTGELFF.